This T cell receptor beta chain was sequenced during a study of blood T cell repertoires in COVID-19. Overall study: T cells, B-cell-depleted T cells, or PBMCs provided the cDNA or gDNA that served as material.

In germline, CDR1 is LNHDA, CDR2 SQIVND (reference sequence). V lost 10 bases, J lost 2 bases, and 10 bases stayed unmatched. The CDR3 has 15 residues. In the original processing: Nucleated cell counts were estimated from reference gene primer amplification. Sequencing used immunoSEQ multiplex PCR; TCRdb keeps in-frame clones, though not all of them. That table is the source of V, J and clone size, and D and trimming were worked out from the DNA. This sample has more than 200,000 clones, with 83% found just once. This receptor was taken from a middle-aged man with active or convalescent COVID-19. The J gene is TRBJ2-5, the V gene TRBV19, with TRBD1 matching 10 bases. Sequenced input: peripheral blood. The chain's CDR3 is CATRDRGQSQETQYF. The CDR3 DNA is TGTGCCACCAGGGACAGGGGCCAGTCTCAAGAGACCCAGTACTTC. The entire variable domain, with the rest obtained from reference TRBV19 and TRBJ2-5, is as follows: DGGITQSPKYLFRKEGQNVTLSCEQNLNHDAMYWYRQDPGQGLRLIYYSQIVNDFQKGDIAEGYSVSREKKESFPLTVTSAQKNPTAFYLCATRDRGQSQETQYFGPGTRLLVL.